Listed here is a single T cell receptor (beta chain). Antigen unknown. A clone one base away is much larger, so this may be a read error. TCRdb processed the reads anew with MiXCR; each CDR3 protein has one entry. The sample has under 75,000 distinct CDR3 sequences, less than 25% seen once; the top ten hold roughly 8.3%. The record originates from a study of type 1 regulatory T cells. Across the study: An in vitro protocol generated T-allo10, a Tr1-enriched, alloantigen-specific CD4 T cell product. Study-level findings and limits: Compared with non-type 1 regulatory T cells, type 1 regulatory T cells showed a more restricted TCR repertoire.

Germline values: CDR1 SGHRS, CDR2 YFSETQ. Trimming left V 1 base short and J 4 bases short, with 12 bases between. This CDR3 is built from 15 residues. The TCR comes from a human donor in good health. The gene calls are TRBV5-1 and TRBJ2-1; maybe TRBD2 (5 bases). The sequenced sample was cultured type 1 regulatory T (Tr1) cells, either the whole culture or a sorted fraction (not recorded which). The CDR3 DNA reads TGCGCCAGCAGCTTGATGGAGGCCGGTTACAATGAGCAGTTCTTC. As protein: CASSLMEAGYNEQFF.